The 10 T cell receptor beta chains listed next were all sequenced from one sample in a study of T cell responses to AZD1222 COVID-19 vaccine. Sequenced by immunoSEQ multiplex PCR; TCRdb stores in-frame clones only, minus some. Among 170,000 or so clones, 90% were seen once, and the ten largest hold about 2.8%. The sample was peripheral blood, taken on day 0 of AZD1222 vaccination. The receptors stem from an adult in good health.

The V gene is TRBV11-3, the J gene TRBJ2-2; D possibly corresponds to TRBD2 (6 bases). The CDR3 totals 15 residues. Germline V lookup: CDR1 SGHNT, CDR2 YENEEA. Between the trimmed V and J ends, which lost 5 bases and 2 bases, there was a span of 12 bases. The DNA for the CDR3 is TGTGCCAGCAGCCCTCGGGACTCTAACACCGGGGAGCTGTTTTTT. Its translation is CASSPRDSNTGELFF.

This clone showed up just once. The chain uses TRBV21-1 and TRBJ2-7; the table names TRBD2, a call not compared with the DNA. TRBV21-1 is a documented pseudogene. The CDR3 totals 17 residues. The CDR3 loop is CASSKVGTSSTDYEQYF. The CDR3 DNA reads TGTGCCAGCAGCAAAGTAGGGACTAGCTCAACGGACTACGAGCAGTACTTC.

The V gene is TRBV19, the J gene TRBJ2-7; TRBD1 might be the D (5 bases). Trimming pared 2 bases from V and 2 bases from J, leaving 10 bases between. The CDR3 loop spans 14 amino acids. Germline values: CDR1 LNHDA, CDR2 SQIVND (reference sequence). The DNA for the CDR3 is TGTGCCAGTAGTATAAAGGGGCAGGCCTACGAGCAGTACTTC. Its translation is CASSIKGQAYEQYF.

The CDR3 protein is CASSQFFKRLGPIRDTEAFF. Here the CDR3 DNA reads TGCGCCAGCAGTCAATTTTTTAAGAGGCTGGGGCCAATTCGGGACACTGAAGCTTTCTTT. The V gene is TRBV23-1, the J gene TRBJ1-1; weak D call: TRBD1 (5 bases). TRBV23-1 carries the ORF label, with uncertain function. This CDR3 has 20 amino acids. Trimming removed 1 base at V and 3 bases at J, with 27 bases between.

This chain connects TRBV27 to TRBJ2-7; 8 nucleotides agree with TRBD2. The CDR3 loop spans 14 amino acids. V shed 3 bases, J shed 6 bases, and the junction held 7 bases outside the gene matches. The germline V gene encodes CDR1 MNHEY and CDR2 SMNVEV (reference sequence). The CDR3 bases are TGTGCCAGCAGTTTCTCGGGGGGGCCCGCCGAGCAGTACTTC. Its protein is CASSFSGGPAEQYF.

This chain's CDR3 is CASSSRGGARETQYF. CDR3 bases: TGTGCCAGCAGTTCGCGCGGGGGGGCGCGAGAGACCCAGTACTTC. The rearrangement joins TRBV6-2 or TRBV6-3 to TRBJ2-5; 9 bases align to TRBD2. The CDR3 is 15 amino acids. The ends lost 4 bases at V and 4 bases at J; junction bases unmatched: 7. CDR1 and CDR2 (germline): MNHEY, SVGEGT.

The rearrangement uses TRBV7-3 and TRBJ2-3; no firm D call. The CDR3 totals 13 residues. V lost 4 bases, J lost 1 base, and 6 bases lay in between. Germline CDR1 SGHTA, CDR2 FQGTGA. As DNA, the CDR3 is TGTGCCAGCAGCTCCCTCGGCACAGATACGCAGTATTTT. Its translation: CASSSLGTDTQYF.

The rearrangement joins TRBV6-5 to TRBJ1-2, with 7 bases identical to TRBD1. Germline V gene sequence: CDR1 MNHEY, CDR2 SVGAGI. V lost 5 bases, J lost 0 bases, and 6 bases stayed unmatched. CDR3 length equals 15 residues. The DNA for the CDR3 is TGTGCCAGCAGTACGGAGACAGGGACTAACTATGGCTACACCTTC. Its translation is CASSTETGTNYGYTF.

For the CDR3, the DNA is TGTGCCAGCAGTTCCGACAGGCGGAGCAATCAGCCCCAGCATTTT. The encoded protein is CASSSDRRSNQPQHF. The V call is TRBV6-5, the J call TRBJ1-5, with D possibly matching TRBD1 (6 bases). Germline CDR1 and CDR2: MNHEY and SVGAGI. CDR3 length: 15 amino acids. Trimming removed 4 bases at V and 1 base at J, with 11 bases between.

The chain uses TRBV5-5 and TRBJ2-7; D remains unclear. The germline V and J ends were trimmed by 2 bases and 3 bases, with 6 bases remaining between them. CDR3 length: 12 amino acids. Germline V lookup: CDR1 SGHKS, CDR2 YYEKEE (reference sequence). CDR3 nucleotides: TGTGCCAGCAGCTTTATCAACTACGAGCAGTACTTC. This encodes CASSFINYEQYF.